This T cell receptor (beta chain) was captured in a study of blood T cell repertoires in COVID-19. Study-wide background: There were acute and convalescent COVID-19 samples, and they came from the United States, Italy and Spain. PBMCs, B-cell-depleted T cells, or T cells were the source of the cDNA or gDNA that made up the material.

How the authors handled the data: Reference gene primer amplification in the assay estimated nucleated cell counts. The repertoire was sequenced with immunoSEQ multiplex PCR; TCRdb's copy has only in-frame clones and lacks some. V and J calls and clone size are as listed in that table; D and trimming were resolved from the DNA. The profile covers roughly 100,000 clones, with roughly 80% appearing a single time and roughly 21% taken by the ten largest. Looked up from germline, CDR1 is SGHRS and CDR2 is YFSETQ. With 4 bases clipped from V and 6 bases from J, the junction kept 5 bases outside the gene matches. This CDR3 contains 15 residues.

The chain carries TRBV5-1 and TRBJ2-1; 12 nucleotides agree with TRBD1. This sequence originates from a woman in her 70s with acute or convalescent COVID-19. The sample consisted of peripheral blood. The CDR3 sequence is CASSAGTGGSNEQFF. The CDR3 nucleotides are TGCGCCAGCAGCGCGGGGACAGGGGGCTCCAATGAGCAGTTCTTC.